This T cell receptor (beta chain) came from a study of blood T cell repertoires in COVID-19. Study-wide background: Researchers got acute and convalescent COVID-19 samples from the United States, Italy and Spain.

Trimming left V 5 bases short and J 4 bases short, with 12 bases between. The germline V gene encodes CDR1 LNHDA and CDR2 SQIVND (reference sequence). The CDR3 runs 13 residues. TCRdb's table, derived via immunoSEQ multiplex PCR, lists solely in-frame clones and lacks some. The table lists about 170,000 clones, roughly nine tenths of them singletons, with roughly 11% in the top ten. In its sample, this clone was seen a few times. Seattle patient enrollment occurred during active infection, with longitudinal follow-up thereafter. The chain links TRBV19 to TRBJ2-7, with TRBD2 as a possible D gene (6 bases). Sequencing was carried out using peripheral blood. The clonotype comes from a woman aged 55-69 years with COVID-19, enrolled during active disease. The CDR3: CASSPMGLYEQYF. In DNA form, the CDR3 reads TGTGCCAGTAGTCCCATGGGACTTTACGAGCAGTACTTC. Using reference TRBV19 and TRBJ2-7 for the parts outside the CDR3, the full variable domain is DGGITQSPKYLFRKEGQNVTLSCEQNLNHDAMYWYRQDPGQGLRLIYYSQIVNDFQKGDIAEGYSVSREKKESFPLTVTSAQKNPTAFYLCASSPMGLYEQYFGPGTRLTVT.